This T cell receptor (beta chain) was captured by sequencing in a study of CD8 T cells in Susac syndrome. Random hexamers served to reverse transcribe roughly 0.5 to 1 ug RNA. In TCRdb, the immunoSEQ multiplex PCR reads were re-called with MiXCR into one record per CDR3 protein. The sample gives about 75,000 distinct CDR3 sequences, approximately 94% of which show up once; about 0.5% is in the top ten. V was trimmed by 3 bases and J by 7 bases, leaving 15 bases between them. Germline V lookup: CDR1 GTSNPN, CDR2 SVGIG (reference sequence). The CDR3 has 13 amino acids. The source of this sequence is a human donor with Susac syndrome. The material sequenced was CD8+ T cells from PBMCs. The chain employs TRBV30 and TRBJ1-2; D is undetermined. This CDR3 is CAWRVGLSGGYTF. Here the CDR3 DNA reads TGTGCCTGGAGGGTCGGATTATCGGGTGGCTACACCTTC.